This T cell receptor beta chain was recorded in a study of blood T cell repertoires in COVID-19. Turning to the study itself: The United States, Italy and Spain provided the acute and convalescent COVID-19 samples.

CDR1 and CDR2 from the germline V gene are SGHRS and YFSETQ. The CDR3 has 16 residues. The ends were cut back, 0 bases at V and 0 bases at J, with 13 bases in the middle. Profiled with immunoSEQ multiplex PCR; TCRdb holds only in-frame clones, not every one. The sample records approximately 24,000 clones, around nine tenths being singletons. This chain joins TRBV5-1 and TRBJ2-7; possible D gene TRBD2, 6 bases. Sequenced material: peripheral blood. The receptor comes from a woman between 65 and 79 years old with active COVID-19. This CDR3 is CASSLEGGTGSYEQYF. The CDR3 nucleotides are TGCGCCAGCAGCTTGGAAGGAGGGACCGGCTCCTACGAGCAGTACTTC. Supplemented by reference TRBV5-1 and TRBJ2-7, the full variable domain reads KAGVTQTPRYLIKTRGQQVTLSCSPISGHRSVSWYQQTPGQGLQFLFEYFSETQRNKGNFPGRFSGRQFSNSRSEMNVSTLELGDSALYLCASSLEGGTGSYEQYFGPGTRLTVT.